These 32 T cell receptor beta chains came from one sample sequenced in a study of T cells in Graves' hyperthyroidism and ophthalmopathy (dated by TCRdb to between 2019 and 2020). Preparation of the library involved multiplex PCR. The sequencing machine was an Illumina HiSeq 2000. Amplification of TCR beta CDR3 regions was carried out from RNA transcripts. The TCR CDR3 was subjected to a first round of RT-PCR using the HTBI primer set and the Qiagen OneStep RT-PCR kit. Starting from the raw public reads, TCRdb applied fastp trimming at Q25, assembled clones with MiXCR and retained in-frame beta chains. All rows with the same CDR3 protein become a single entry with the most common DNA and genes. This sample comprises about 560,000 distinct CDR3 sequences, roughly a sixth of them detected only once. 15% to 20% of the sample lies in the top ten. Input material: blood. The receptors stem from a woman aged 18-35 years with Graves' hyperthyroidism.

This clonotype was recorded many times. DNA of the CDR3: TGTGCCAGCAGTTTTTATCCGGGGGTGGGGGTCACAGATACGCAGTATTTT. Translating it yields CASSFYPGVGVTDTQYF. This chain uses TRBV12-3 or TRBV12-4 with TRBJ2-3; weak D call: TRBD2 (6 bases). This CDR3 has 17 amino acids. V gave up 3 bases and J gave up 2 bases, with 18 bases separating them.

This clonotype was detected ten times or more. The V call is TRBV2, the J call TRBJ1-1, with D perhaps matching TRBD1 (5 bases). The V gene lost 7 bases and the J gene lost 0 bases, with 9 bases spanning the gap. CDR1 and CDR2 (germline): SNHLY, FYNNEI. This CDR3 is built from 13 residues. CDR3 amino acids: CASTGRMNTEAFF. The CDR3 DNA reads as TGTGCCAGCACAGGGCGAATGAACACTGAAGCTTTCTTT.

V and J are TRBV18 and TRBJ2-5, with D unclear. Germline CDR1 reads KGHSH; CDR2 reads LQKENI. V shed 6 bases and J shed 3 bases, with 11 bases lying between them. CDR3 length: 13 residues. The CDR3 nucleotides are TGTGCCAGCTCGGTCAGTGTTAAAGAGACCCAGTACTTC. The encoded protein is CASSVSVKETQYF.

The J gene is TRBJ2-7, the V gene TRBV15, with TRBD1 as a possible D gene (6 bases). Germline-derived CDR1 and CDR2 are LNHNV and YYDKDF (reference sequence). Trimming removed 1 base from V and 1 base from J, with 8 bases in between. This CDR3 has 14 residues. In DNA form, the CDR3 reads TGTGCCACCAGCAGAGGGACAGCGTCCTACGAGCAGTACTTC. Its translation: CATSRGTASYEQYF.

The rearrangement links TRBV5-4 to TRBJ1-2; D is ambiguous. The CDR3 extends over 16 amino acids. Germline CDR1 is SGHNT and CDR2 is YYREEE (reference sequence). Trimming stripped 0 bases from V and 6 bases from J, with 18 bases between. In DNA form, the CDR3 reads TGTGCCAGCAGCTTGGCGGAAAGGAGAGGAGATCATGGCTACACCTTC. Residues: CASSLAERRGDHGYTF.

Only a few counts were recorded for this clonotype. The chain carries TRBV6-2 or TRBV6-3 and TRBJ1-2; D is ambiguous. The CDR3 loop spans 13 amino acids. V was shortened by 5 bases and J by 6 bases, with 13 bases between the two germline ends. CDR1 is MNHEY, CDR2 SVGEGT, per germline. The CDR3, as DNA: TGTGCCAGCAGTCCAATATGGGCGGATGGCTACACCTTC. Translated, it gives CASSPIWADGYTF.

This clonotype was counted at least ten times. This chain joins TRBV7-7 and TRBJ2-1; 11 bases map to TRBD1. The germline gives CDR1 SSHAT, CDR2 FNYEAQ (reference sequence). The CDR3 is made up of 18 amino acids. J was trimmed by 4 bases and V by 5 bases; bases with no gene match: 13. DNA for the CDR3: TGTGCCAGCAGCCCCGAGTCGGGGACAGGGGGGGGTTACAATGAGCAGTTCTTC. It specifies CASSPESGTGGGYNEQFF. Complete variable domain (other parts from reference TRBV7-7 and TRBJ2-1): GAGVSQSPRYKVTKRGQDVTLRCDPISSHATLYWYQQALGQGPEFLTYFNYEAQPDKSGLPSDRFSAERPEGSISTLTIQRTEQRDSAMYRCASSPESGTGGGYNEQFFGPGTRLTVL.

The genes are TRBV14 and TRBJ2-6; D is unresolved. Trimming left V 1 base short and J 4 bases short, with 11 bases between. Germline V gene lookup returns CDR1 SGHDN and CDR2 FVKESK. The CDR3 runs to 16 residues. CDR3 nucleotides: TGTGCCAGCAGCCAAGCAAAGGTGCAGGGGGCCAACGTCCTGACTTTC. Translation gives CASSQAKVQGANVLTF. Based on the CDR3 plus reference TRBV14 and TRBJ2-6, the full variable domain is EAGVTQFPSHSVIEKGQTVTLRCDPISGHDNLYWYRRVMGKEIKFLLHFVKESKQDESGMPNNRFLAERTGGTYSTLKVQPAELEDSGVYFCASSQAKVQGANVLTFGAGSRLTVL.

This clonotype was recorded many times. CDR3 residues: CASSERVSDTQYF. CDR3 sequence (DNA): TGTGCCAGCAGTGAAAGGGTGTCAGATACGCAGTATTTT. V gene TRBV2 combines with J gene TRBJ2-3; no clear D. Deletions cut 2 bases from V and 4 bases from J, with 7 bases between. CDR1 SNHLY and CDR2 FYNNEI come from the germline V gene. The CDR3 contains 13 residues.

This clonotype was seen many times. The chain employs TRBV4-1 and TRBJ2-1; 8 nucleotides align to TRBD2. Looked up from germline, CDR1 is MGHRA and CDR2 is YSYEKL. The ends lost 0 bases at V and 1 base at J; junction bases unmatched: 2. This CDR3 has 16 residues. In DNA form, the CDR3 reads TGCGCCAGCAGCCAAGAAAGCGGGGGTTCCTACAATGAGCAGTTCTTC. Encoded protein: CASSQESGGSYNEQFF.

This clonotype was recorded once. This sequence joins TRBV20-1 and TRBJ2-7, with D uncertain. V shed 0 bases and J shed 2 bases, with 14 bases lying between them. This CDR3 has 15 residues. The germline gives CDR1 DFQATT, CDR2 SNEGSKA (reference sequence). DNA for the CDR3: TGCAGTGCTAGAGATCCGGCAGAAGTAACCTACGAGCAGTACTTC. Translated, it gives CSARDPAEVTYEQYF.

The rearrangement links TRBV6-9 to TRBJ1-1; maybe TRBD1 (6 bases). This CDR3 contains 16 residues. The germline CDR1 and CDR2 sequences are MNHGY and SVAAGI. V was shortened by 6 bases and J by 1 base, with 18 bases between the two germline ends. The CDR3: CASSPKMDSPNTEAFF. In DNA form, the CDR3 reads TGTGCCAGCAGCCCGAAAATGGACAGCCCGAACACTGAAGCTTTCTTT.

In this sample, this clonotype turned up many times. The CDR3 coding sequence is TGTGCCAGCAGCCATCTCGCGGGGGTGATCGCCACCTACAATGAGCAGTTCTTC. Translated: CASSHLAGVIATYNEQFF. The chain carries TRBV11-3 and TRBJ2-1; 7 bases match TRBD2. CDR3 length equals 18 residues. Looked up from germline, CDR1 is SGHNT and CDR2 is YENEEA. With 5 bases clipped from V and 2 bases from J, the junction kept 15 bases outside the gene matches.

The V and J genes are TRBV27 and TRBJ2-7, with 7 positions matching TRBD1. With V trimmed by 6 bases and J by 0 bases, 8 bases remained unmatched. The CDR3 covers 15 residues. Germline V gives CDR1 MNHEY, CDR2 SMNVEV (reference sequence). The CDR3: CASRRDRLSSYEQYF. CDR3 DNA sequence: TGTGCCAGCAGGAGGGACAGACTTAGCTCCTACGAGCAGTACTTC.

The V call is TRBV5-1, the J call TRBJ2-1; 8 positions match TRBD2. This CDR3 contains 14 residues. The V and J ends lost 7 bases and 8 bases, in that order; junction bases with no gene match: 11. The germline CDR1 and CDR2 sequences are SGHRS and YFSETQ. DNA of the CDR3: TGCGCCAGCCTCCCCGGGGGGGGGGCCCATGAGCAGTTCTTC. Protein product: CASLPGGGAHEQFF.

There are many counts of this clonotype. The rearrangement joins TRBV11-2 to TRBJ2-7; 7 bases line up with TRBD1. The CDR3 is 12 amino acids. Germline CDR1 reads SGHAT; CDR2 reads FQNNGV. Trimming removed 10 bases from V and 2 bases from J; junction bases left unmatched: 5. Here the CDR3 reads CATRDSAYEQYF. The CDR3 DNA reads as TGTGCCACCAGGGACAGCGCCTACGAGCAGTACTTC.

Regarding this clonotype: A much bigger clone sits one base away, suggesting this may be a read error. The chain carries TRBV7-2 and TRBJ2-3; a weak D match, TRBD1 (5 bases). The CDR3 has 15 amino acids. CDR1 is SGHTA, CDR2 FQGNSA, per germline. V was trimmed by 3 bases and J by 2 bases, leaving 12 bases between them. CDR3 residues: CASSFRAGLTDTQYF. The CDR3 DNA sequence: TGTGCCAGCAGCTTCAGGGCAGGGCTCACAGATACGCAGTATTTT.

The V call is TRBV6-1, the J call TRBJ2-5; D may be TRBD2 (7 bases). The CDR3 covers 15 residues. V shed 5 bases and J shed 5 bases, with 18 bases lying between them. The V gene's germline CDR1 is MNHNS and CDR2 SASEGT. The CDR3 is CASSQGTTSWETQYF. Here the CDR3 DNA reads TGTGCCAGCAGTCAGGGGACTACATCGTGGGAGACCCAGTACTTC.

This clonotype was recorded at least ten times. This chain links TRBV2 with TRBJ2-4; 8 bases are a match to TRBD1. The CDR3 loop spans 16 amino acids. Per germline, CDR1 SNHLY and CDR2 FYNNEI. The V segment lost 6 bases and the J segment 1 base; nucleotides outside the gene matches: 8. The CDR3 loop is CASRAGQGWAKNIQYF. In DNA form, the CDR3 reads TGTGCCAGCAGGGCCGGACAGGGCTGGGCCAAAAACATTCAGTACTTC.

V gene TRBV11-2 combines with J gene TRBJ2-5; 9 nucleotides agree with TRBD1. This CDR3 has 16 amino acids. V lost 1 base, J lost 4 bases, and 7 bases stayed unmatched. The germline gives CDR1 SGHAT, CDR2 FQNNGV. CDR3 DNA sequence: TGTGCCAGCAGCTTAGCGGGACAGGGAATCGCAGAGACCCAGTACTTC. Its translation: CASSLAGQGIAETQYF.

The chain couples TRBV7-9 to TRBJ2-7; TRBD1 agrees at 7 bases. The CDR3 runs to 16 residues. Germline values: CDR1 SEHNR, CDR2 FQNEAQ (reference sequence). V trimming: 4 bases; J trimming: 2 bases; junction bases outside the gene matches: 11. CDR3 coding DNA: TGTGCCAGCAGCTCGTCACAGGGGCTAGGGGCCTACGAGCAGTACTTC. Translating gives CASSSSQGLGAYEQYF.

In its sample, this clonotype was seen many times. The chain recombines TRBV6-1 with TRBJ1-1; TRBD1 agrees at 12 bases. Germline-derived CDR1 and CDR2 are MNHNS and SASEGT. V lost 6 bases and J lost 4; bases outside the gene matches: 12. This CDR3 is built from 17 residues. CDR3 residues: CASRGGGTGGQGTEAFF. CDR3 DNA: TGTGCCAGCAGAGGGGGGGGGACAGGGGGCCAGGGCACTGAAGCTTTCTTT.

This clonotype showed up just a few times. The chain couples TRBV2 to TRBJ2-2, with 10 bases identical to TRBD2. Germline CDR1 and CDR2: SNHLY and FYNNEI. The CDR3 extends over 18 amino acids. Unmatched junction bases numbered 11, after V lost 6 bases and J lost 1 base. Here the CDR3 DNA reads TGTGCCAGCAGCCCCACCCCTTGGACTAGCGGGAACACCGGGGAGCTGTTTTTT. Protein sequence: CASSPTPWTSGNTGELFF.

As for this clonotype: Its ends do not fully match the called genes, so a read error is possible. The CDR3 coding sequence is TGTGCCAGCAGCCCCGACAGACGTAGCGAAAAACTGCTTTTT. Encoded protein: CASSPDRRSEKLLF. The chain employs TRBV2 and TRBJ1-4; tentatively, D is TRBD1 (5 bases). This CDR3 is 14 amino acids long. The germline V gene has CDR1 SNHLY and CDR2 FYNNEI.

This clonotype was recorded many times. CDR3 residues: CASRPGGGEQETQYF. CDR3 bases: TGTGCCAGCAGGCCTGGGGGCGGGGAACAAGAGACCCAGTACTTC. The V call is TRBV12-3 or TRBV12-4, the J call TRBJ2-5; D assignment may be TRBD1 or TRBD2 (6 bases each). This CDR3 is built from 15 residues. V lost 6 bases to trimming and J lost 2 bases, with 16 bases between them.

In this sample, this clonotype turned up many times. This chain uses TRBV15 with TRBJ1-1; D might be TRBD1 (6 bases). Trimming took off 5 bases at V and 3 bases at J, with 10 bases between the two ends. The CDR3 is 13 amino acids. In germline, CDR1 is LNHNV, CDR2 YYDKDF (reference sequence). The chain's CDR3 is CATSPRQDTEAFF. The CDR3 coding sequence is TGTGCCACCAGCCCCCGACAGGACACTGAAGCTTTCTTT. The whole variable domain, remainder taken from reference TRBV15 and TRBJ1-1, is DAMVIQNPRYQVTQFGKPVTLSCSQTLNHNVMYWYQQKSSQAPKLLFHYYDKDFNNEADTPDNFQSRRPNTSFCFLDIRSPGLGDTAMYLCATSPRQDTEAFFGQGTRLTVV.

The table lists this clonotype with many counts. The chain combines TRBV12-5 with TRBJ2-1, with D tentatively TRBD2 (6 bases). The germline V and J ends were trimmed by 0 bases and 5 bases, with 20 bases remaining between them. Germline V gives CDR1 LGHNT, CDR2 FRNRAP. This CDR3 contains 18 residues. The CDR3 reads CASGLVLGAGSGHNEQFF. For the CDR3, the DNA is TGTGCTAGTGGTTTGGTACTAGGGGCGGGATCCGGGCACAATGAGCAGTTCTTC.

This clonotype occurred many times. The chain joins TRBV2 to TRBJ1-4; TRBD1 aligns across 10 bases. V shed 6 bases and J 7 bases; nucleotides not matched to a gene: 5. This CDR3 comprises 14 residues. Germline V gene lookup returns CDR1 SNHLY and CDR2 FYNNEI. The CDR3 DNA is TGTGCCAGCAGGATGGACAGGGGGAGTGAAAAACTGTTTTTT. The encoded protein is CASRMDRGSEKLFF.

The chain joins TRBV5-8 to TRBJ2-1; 7 bases map to TRBD2. The CDR3 is 14 amino acids. From germline, CDR1 is SGHTS and CDR2 YDEGEE. J gave up 6 bases and V 3 bases, and 6 bases lay outside the gene matches. The CDR3 DNA is TGTGCCAGCAGCTCCTGGGAGGGACCCAATGAGCAGTTCTTC. Amino acid sequence: CASSSWEGPNEQFF.

This clonotype was counted between two and nine times. This chain connects TRBV3-1 to TRBJ2-1; perhaps TRBD2 as D (6 bases). Germline CDR1 reads LGHDT; CDR2 reads YNNKEL (reference sequence). The CDR3 sequence is 16 residues long. V lost 4 bases to trimming and J lost 2 bases, with 15 bases between them. The CDR3 reads CASSRGAGQPYNEQFF. The CDR3 nucleotides read TGTGCCAGCAGCCGCGGGGCGGGTCAGCCCTACAATGAGCAGTTCTTC.

Many counts were recorded for this clonotype. CDR3 in DNA: TGTGCCAGCAGCCTCCGGGACACGGGCTTCTCTACAGAAAAACTGTTTTTT. It yields the protein CASSLRDTGFSTEKLFF. The V call is TRBV11-2, the J call TRBJ1-4; D is possibly TRBD1 (6 bases). The CDR3 totals 17 residues. V was shortened by 5 bases and J by 8 bases, with 24 bases between the two germline ends. The germline CDR1 and CDR2 sequences are SGHAT and FQNNGV.

This clonotype showed up many times. CDR3 protein: CASSSGTGGNQPQHF. Written as DNA, the CDR3 is TGTGCCAGCAGTTCCGGGACAGGGGGAAATCAGCCCCAGCATTTT. This chain uses TRBV28 with TRBJ1-5, with 11 bases matching TRBD1. The CDR3 is 15 amino acids. CDR1 and CDR2 from the germline V gene are MDHEN and SYDVKM. V lost 4 bases and J lost 4; bases outside the gene matches: 3.